This T cell receptor beta chain was identified during a study of cytomegalovirus exposure and HLA in healthy donors. Looking at the study overall: The study's early data release held about 80 million unique TCRs from HLA-typed donors. Overall study results and limits: According to an earlier analysis, most TCR beta V segments yielded productive rearrangements about 90% or about 30% of the time. Follow-up analysis seemed to connect common viral pathogens with several of the most significant clusters identified. In vitro confirmation showed a few CMV-associated chains to be CMV antigen specific.

The CDR3 runs to 16 residues. From germline, CDR1 is LNHDA and CDR2 SQIVND (reference sequence). V was pared by 6 bases and J by 1 base, with 11 bases of the junction left unmatched. As for this clone: The antigen remains undetermined.

Primers included in the PCR were 60 Vbeta and 13 Jbeta primers. Here immunoSEQ multiplex PCR was the method, and the copy in TCRdb shows in-frame clones only, minus some. The sample consists of fewer than 200,000 clones, roughly four fifths of them appearing once. The sample was PBMCs. This clonotype was sampled from a woman aged 30 to 39 in good health and CMV-seronegative. The V gene is TRBV19, the J gene TRBJ2-5, with TRBD1 matching 7 bases. In DNA form, the CDR3 reads TGTGCCAGTAGACGGGGTCTCGGACAGGTCCAAGAGACCCAGTACTTC. Its protein product is CASRRGLGQVQETQYF.